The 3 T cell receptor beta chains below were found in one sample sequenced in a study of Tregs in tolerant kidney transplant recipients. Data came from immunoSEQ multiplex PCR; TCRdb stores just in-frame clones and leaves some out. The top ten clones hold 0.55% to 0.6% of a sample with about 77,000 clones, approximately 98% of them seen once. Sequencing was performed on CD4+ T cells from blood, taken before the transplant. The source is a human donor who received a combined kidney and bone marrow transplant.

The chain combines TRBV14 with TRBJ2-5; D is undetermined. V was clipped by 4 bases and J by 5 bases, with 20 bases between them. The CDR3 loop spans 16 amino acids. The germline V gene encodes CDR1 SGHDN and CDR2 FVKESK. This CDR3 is CASSRHPPRYFETQYF. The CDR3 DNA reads TGTGCCAGCAGCCGCCACCCTCCTAGGTATTTCGAGACCCAGTACTTC.

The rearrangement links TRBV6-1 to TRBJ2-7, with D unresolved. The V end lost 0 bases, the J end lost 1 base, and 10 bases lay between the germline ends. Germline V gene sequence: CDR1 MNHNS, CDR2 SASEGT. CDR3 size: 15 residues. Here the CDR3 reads CASSEARDGSYEQYF. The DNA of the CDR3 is TGTGCCAGCAGTGAAGCGCGTGACGGGTCCTACGAGCAGTACTTC.

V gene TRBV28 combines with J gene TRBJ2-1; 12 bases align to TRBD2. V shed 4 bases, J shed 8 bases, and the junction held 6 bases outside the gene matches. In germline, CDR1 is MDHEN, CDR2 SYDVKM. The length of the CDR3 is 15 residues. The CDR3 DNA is TGTGCCAGCAGTTCCGGACTAGCGGGGCTGGATGAGCAGTTCTTC. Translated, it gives CASSSGLAGLDEQFF.